This T cell receptor beta chain was sequenced during a study of T cells in Graves' hyperthyroidism and ophthalmopathy. Every diagnosis used clinical symptoms, serum thyroxine and TRAb, thyroid ultrasound and orbital computed tomography. General study findings and limits: With a median lead of around 5.9 months before onset, the model predicted ophthalmopathy. Stable hyperthyroidism and ophthalmopathy were separated using 13 V-J signatures.

This clonotype was observed a few times. Antigen specificity is unknown. TCR beta CDR3 sequences were amplified from RNA transcripts. RT-PCR in the first round (using the HTBI primer set) targeted the TCR CDR3. TCRdb passed the multiplex PCR reads through MiXCR, listing each CDR3 protein once. The top ten clones hold approximately 8.7% of a sample with over 700,000 distinct CDR3 sequences, roughly 37% of them seen once. Sequences were obtained from blood. The source of this sequence is a man between 18 and 35 years old with Graves' hyperthyroidism.

In DNA, the CDR3 is TGTGCCAGCAGCCAAGATGACGTCTCGCGGCCCCAGCATTTT. Its translation is CASSQDDVSRPQHF. The chain couples TRBV4-2 to TRBJ1-5; D is uncertain. The CDR3 has 14 amino acids. V lost 0 bases and J 9 bases, leaving 12 bases between the germline ends. The V gene's germline CDR1 is LGHNA and CDR2 YNFKEQ.